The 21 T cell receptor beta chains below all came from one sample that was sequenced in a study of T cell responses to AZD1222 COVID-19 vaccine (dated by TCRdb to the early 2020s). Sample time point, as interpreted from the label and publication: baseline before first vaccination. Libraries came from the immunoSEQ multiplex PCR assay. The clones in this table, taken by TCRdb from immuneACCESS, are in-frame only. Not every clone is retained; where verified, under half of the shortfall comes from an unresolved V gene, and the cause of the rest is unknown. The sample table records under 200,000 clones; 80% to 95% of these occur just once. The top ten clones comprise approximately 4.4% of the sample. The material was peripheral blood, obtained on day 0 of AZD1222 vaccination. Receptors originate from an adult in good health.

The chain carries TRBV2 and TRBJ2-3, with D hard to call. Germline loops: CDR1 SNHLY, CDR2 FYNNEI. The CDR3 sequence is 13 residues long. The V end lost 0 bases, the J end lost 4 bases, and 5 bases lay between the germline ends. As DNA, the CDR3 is TGTGCCAGCAGTGAAGCTAGTCCAGATACGCAGTATTTT. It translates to CASSEASPDTQYF.

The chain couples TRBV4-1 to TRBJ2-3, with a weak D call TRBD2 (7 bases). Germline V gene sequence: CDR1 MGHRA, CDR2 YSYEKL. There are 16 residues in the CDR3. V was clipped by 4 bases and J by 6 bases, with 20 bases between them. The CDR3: CASSPRLGAGADTQYF. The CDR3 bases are TGCGCCAGCAGCCCCCGGTTGGGGGCGGGAGCCGATACGCAGTATTTT.

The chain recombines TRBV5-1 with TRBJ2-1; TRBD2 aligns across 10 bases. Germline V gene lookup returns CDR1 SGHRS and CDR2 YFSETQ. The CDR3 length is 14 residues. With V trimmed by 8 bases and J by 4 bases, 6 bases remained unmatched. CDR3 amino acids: CASEAGGLYNEQFF. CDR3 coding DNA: TGCGCCAGTGAAGCGGGAGGGCTTTACAATGAGCAGTTCTTC. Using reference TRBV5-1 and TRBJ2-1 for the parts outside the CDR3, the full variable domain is KAGVTQTPRYLIKTRGQQVTLSCSPISGHRSVSWYQQTPGQGLQFLFEYFSETQRNKGNFPGRFSGRQFSNSRSEMNVSTLELGDSALYLCASEAGGLYNEQFFGPGTRLTVL.

The CDR3 DNA sequence: TGTGCCAGCGCAGACCGTATCACAGATACGCAGTATTTT. Residues: CASADRITDTQYF. This chain uses TRBV11-3 with TRBJ2-3; D gene unclear. This CDR3 contains 13 residues. Trimming pared 8 bases from V and 2 bases from J, leaving 11 bases between. Germline V gene data show CDR1 as SGHNT and CDR2 as YENEEA.

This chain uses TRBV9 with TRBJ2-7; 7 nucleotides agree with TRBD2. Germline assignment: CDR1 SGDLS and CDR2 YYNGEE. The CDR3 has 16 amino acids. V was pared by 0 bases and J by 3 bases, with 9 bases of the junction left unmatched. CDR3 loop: CASSVGLGEGGYEQYF. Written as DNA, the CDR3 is TGTGCCAGCAGCGTAGGGCTTGGGGAGGGCGGCTACGAGCAGTACTTC.

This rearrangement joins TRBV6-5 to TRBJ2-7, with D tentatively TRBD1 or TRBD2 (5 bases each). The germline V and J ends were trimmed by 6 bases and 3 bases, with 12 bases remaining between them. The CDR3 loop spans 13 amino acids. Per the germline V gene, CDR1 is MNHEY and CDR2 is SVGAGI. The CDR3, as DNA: TGTGCCAGCAGATCGGGACCCCGCTACGAGCAGTACTTC. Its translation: CASRSGPRYEQYF.

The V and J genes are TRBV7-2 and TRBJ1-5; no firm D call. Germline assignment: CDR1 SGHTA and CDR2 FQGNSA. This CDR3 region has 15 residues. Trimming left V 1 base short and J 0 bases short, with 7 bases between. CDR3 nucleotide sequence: TGTGCCAGCAGCTTAGTACACGATAGCAATCAGCCCCAGCATTTT. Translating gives CASSLVHDSNQPQHF.

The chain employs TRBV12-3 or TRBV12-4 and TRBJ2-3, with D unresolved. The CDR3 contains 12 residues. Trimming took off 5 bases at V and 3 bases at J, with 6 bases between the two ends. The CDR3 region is CASSHGTDTQYF. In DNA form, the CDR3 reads TGTGCCAGCAGTCATGGAACAGATACGCAGTATTTT.

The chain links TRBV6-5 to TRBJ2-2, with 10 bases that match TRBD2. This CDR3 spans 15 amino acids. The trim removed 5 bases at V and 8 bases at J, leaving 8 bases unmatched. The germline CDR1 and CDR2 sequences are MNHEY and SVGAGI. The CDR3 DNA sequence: TGTGCCAGCAGTCGCCCGGGGACTAGCGCAGGGGAGCTGTTTTTT. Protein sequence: CASSRPGTSAGELFF.

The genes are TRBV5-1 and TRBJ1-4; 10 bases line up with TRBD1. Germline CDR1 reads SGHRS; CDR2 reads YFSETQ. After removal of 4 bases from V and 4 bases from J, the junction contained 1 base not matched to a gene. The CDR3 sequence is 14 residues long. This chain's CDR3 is CASSGTGVNEKLFF. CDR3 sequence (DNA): TGCGCCAGCAGCGGGACAGGGGTTAATGAAAAACTGTTTTTT.

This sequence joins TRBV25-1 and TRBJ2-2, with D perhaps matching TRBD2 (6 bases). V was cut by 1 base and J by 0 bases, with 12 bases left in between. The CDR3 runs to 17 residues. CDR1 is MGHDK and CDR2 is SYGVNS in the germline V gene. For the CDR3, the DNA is TGTGCCAGCAGTGAATTCCTGCGGGGTCCGAACACCGGGGAGCTGTTTTTT. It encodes CASSEFLRGPNTGELFF.

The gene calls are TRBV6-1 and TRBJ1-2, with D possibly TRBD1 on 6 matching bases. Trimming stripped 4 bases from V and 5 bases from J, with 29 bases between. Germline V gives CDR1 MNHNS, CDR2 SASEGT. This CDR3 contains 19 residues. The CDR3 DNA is TGTGCCAGCAGTGGCAAGTGGGAGACAGGAGCCCTACGCGGGTATGGCTACACCTTC. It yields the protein CASSGKWETGALRGYGYTF.

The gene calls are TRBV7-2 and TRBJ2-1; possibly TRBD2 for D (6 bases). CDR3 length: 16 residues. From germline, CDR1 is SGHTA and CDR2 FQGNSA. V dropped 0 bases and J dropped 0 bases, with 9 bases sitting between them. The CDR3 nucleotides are TGTGCCAGCAGCTTAGCGGCTAGCGCCTCCTACAATGAGCAGTTCTTC. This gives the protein CASSLAASASYNEQFF.

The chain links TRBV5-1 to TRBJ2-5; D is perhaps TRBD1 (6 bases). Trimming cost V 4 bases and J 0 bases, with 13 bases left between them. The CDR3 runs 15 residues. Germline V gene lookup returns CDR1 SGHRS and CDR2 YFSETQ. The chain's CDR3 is CASSPWKGDQETQYF. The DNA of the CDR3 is TGCGCCAGCAGCCCCTGGAAGGGGGACCAAGAGACCCAGTACTTC. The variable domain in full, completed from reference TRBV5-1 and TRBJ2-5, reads KAGVTQTPRYLIKTRGQQVTLSCSPISGHRSVSWYQQTPGQGLQFLFEYFSETQRNKGNFPGRFSGRQFSNSRSEMNVSTLELGDSALYLCASSPWKGDQETQYFGPGTRLLVL.

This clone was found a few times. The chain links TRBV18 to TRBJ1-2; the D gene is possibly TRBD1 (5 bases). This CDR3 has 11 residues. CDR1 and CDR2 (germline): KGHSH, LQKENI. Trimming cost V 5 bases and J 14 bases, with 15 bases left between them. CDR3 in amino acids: CASSAGQPLTF. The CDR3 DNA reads TGTGCCAGCTCAGCCGGACAACCGTTGACCTTC.

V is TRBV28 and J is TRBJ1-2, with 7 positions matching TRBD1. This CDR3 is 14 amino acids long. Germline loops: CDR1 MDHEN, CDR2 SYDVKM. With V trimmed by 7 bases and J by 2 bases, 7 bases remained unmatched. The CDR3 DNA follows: TGTGCCAGCACATTGGGACAGCTAAACTATGGCTACACCTTC. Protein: CASTLGQLNYGYTF.

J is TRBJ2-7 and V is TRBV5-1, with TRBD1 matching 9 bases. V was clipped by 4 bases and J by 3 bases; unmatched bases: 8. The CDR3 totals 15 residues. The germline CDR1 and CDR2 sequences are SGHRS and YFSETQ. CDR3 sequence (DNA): TGCGCCAGCAGCCAAACAGGGGGCTCCTTCTACGAGCAGTACTTC. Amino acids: CASSQTGGSFYEQYF.

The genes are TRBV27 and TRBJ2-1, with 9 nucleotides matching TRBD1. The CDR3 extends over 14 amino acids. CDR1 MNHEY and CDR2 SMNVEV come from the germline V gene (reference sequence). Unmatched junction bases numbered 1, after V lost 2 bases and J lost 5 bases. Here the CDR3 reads CASSLDRGNNEQFF. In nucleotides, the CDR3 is TGTGCCAGCAGTTTAGACAGGGGGAACAATGAGCAGTTCTTC.

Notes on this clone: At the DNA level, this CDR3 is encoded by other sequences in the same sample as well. The CDR3, as DNA: TGTGCCAGCAGCTTACTAGCGGGAGATTCCTACGAGCAGTACTTC. It translates to CASSLLAGDSYEQYF. V and J are TRBV7-2 and TRBJ2-7; 10 bases are a match to TRBD2. This CDR3 comprises 15 residues. Germline CDR1 SGHTA, CDR2 FQGNSA. The V segment lost 2 bases and the J segment 1 base; nucleotides outside the gene matches: 2.

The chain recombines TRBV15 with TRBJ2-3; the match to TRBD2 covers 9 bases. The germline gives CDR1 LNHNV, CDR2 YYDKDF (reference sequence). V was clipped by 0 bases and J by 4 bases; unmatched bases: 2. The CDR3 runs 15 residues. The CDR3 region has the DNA TGTGCCACCAGCAGAGAGCGGGAGGGGGCAGATACGCAGTATTTT. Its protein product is CATSREREGADTQYF.

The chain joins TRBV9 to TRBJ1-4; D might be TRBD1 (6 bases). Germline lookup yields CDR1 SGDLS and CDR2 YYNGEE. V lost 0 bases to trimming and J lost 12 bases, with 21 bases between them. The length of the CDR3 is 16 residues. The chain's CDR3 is CASSVDPGGSNTELFF. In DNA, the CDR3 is TGTGCCAGCAGCGTAGACCCCGGGGGCTCTAATACAGAACTGTTTTTT.